This is a list of T cell receptor beta chains from one sample in a study of beta chain features in type 1 diabetes. The data were produced by immunoSEQ multiplex PCR, yet TCRdb's version contains in-frame clones alone and is incomplete. Of 640,000 or so clones detected, around 15% appear once; the ten largest clones hold about 0.02%. Specimen: naive CD4+ T cells from blood. These receptors were collected from a man younger than 35 with type 1 diabetes. Both conserved end residues are part of each CDR3. The D gene is left open where the match is weak. Clone size is shown for a subset of rows, as once, few, many or a class of expanded clone.

J,D,size,V,DNA,CDR3
TRBJ2-7,TRBD2,few,TRBV9,TGTGCCAGCAGCGTAGGGACTAGCGGGGAATACGAGCAGTACTTC,CASSVGTSGEYEQYF
TRBJ1-6,.,few,TRBV7-2,TGTGCCAGCCTGATAACGGCAGGGCAGAATTCACCCCTCCACTTT,CASLITAGQNSPLHF
TRBJ2-1,TRBD1,.,TRBV13,TGTGCCAGCACTCATCGCCGGGACAGGGAAAATGAGCAGTTCTTC,CASTHRRDRENEQFF
TRBJ2-3,.,few,TRBV11-2,TGTGCCAGCAGCTCGACCCTGGGGCCAACACATACGCAGTATTTT,CASSSTLGPTHTQYF
TRBJ2-2,TRBD1,few,TRBV28,TGTGCCAGCAGCTATCAGACCGGGACAGGGGTCACCGGGGAGCTGTTTTTT,CASSYQTGTGVTGELFF
TRBJ2-3,.,few,TRBV18,TGTGCCAGCTCACCATTACCAGGGCTGGTACCAACAGATACGCAGTATTTT,CASSPLPGLVPTDTQYF
TRBJ1-4,TRBD1,.,TRBV5-6,TGTGCCAGCAGCGGGACAGGGTATGGAAGCGAAAAACTGTTTTTT,CASSGTGYGSEKLFF
TRBJ2-7,.,.,TRBV28,TGTGCCAGCAGTTTAATAAACGAGCAGTACTTC,CASSLINEQYF
TRBJ1-1,.,.,TRBV7-9,TGTGCCAGCAGCTTAAAGGGCAGACTTATGAACACTGAAGCTTTCTTT,CASSLKGRLMNTEAFF
TRBJ2-2,.,.,TRBV7-6,TGTGCCAGCAGCGCCCGGGACATCGGAACGGGGACCGGGGAGCTGTTTTTT,CASSARDIGTGTGELFF
TRBJ2-1,.,.,TRBV5-4,TGTGCCAGCAGCCCCCAAGGGGTAGGGCAATACAATGAGCAGTTCTTC,CASSPQGVGQYNEQFF
TRBJ1-1,.,few,TRBV29-1,TGCAGCGTTGCCGGGTACTACACTGAAGCTTTCTTT,CSVAGYYTEAFF
TRBJ2-1,.,.,TRBV4-1,TGCGCCAGCAGCCAAGAATTGCGAGGAAATGAGCAGTTCTTC,CASSQELRGNEQFF
TRBJ2-3,.,.,TRBV9,TGTGCCAGCAGCTCCAGCGGGCAACCCACAGATACGCAGTATTTT,CASSSSGQPTDTQYF
TRBJ2-7,TRBD2,.,TRBV30,TGTGCCTGGAGCGCACTAAGACTAGCGGGGGGGCAGTACTTC,CAWSALRLAGGQYF
TRBJ2-1,.,.,TRBV7-9,TGTGCCAGCAGCTCTCCGGGGGCCAATGAGCAGTTCTTC,CASSSPGANEQFF
TRBJ2-1,TRBD1,.,TRBV5-6,TGTGCCAGCAGACTAGGACAGGGCTCCTACAATGAGCAGTTCTTC,CASRLGQGSYNEQFF
TRBJ1-2,.,few,TRBV28,TGTGCCGGAGCGGAGCAGCCTCTCAACTATGGCTACACCTTC,CAGAEQPLNYGYTF
TRBJ2-7,TRBD1,.,TRBV27,TGTGCCAGCAGTATCCAACCCGGGACAGGATACGAGCAGTACTTC,CASSIQPGTGYEQYF
TRBJ1-2,.,.,TRBV29-1,TGCAGCGTTGAGGGCATCGCCGTCTATGGCTACACCTTC,CSVEGIAVYGYTF
TRBJ2-4,.,.,TRBV10-3,TGTGCCATCAGTGAGTCGACGGTCTGGGACATTCAGTACTTC,CAISESTVWDIQYF
TRBJ1-1,TRBD1,.,TRBV4-1,TGCGCCAGCAGCCAAGCCCCCGACAGGGTGAACACTGAAGCTTTCTTT,CASSQAPDRVNTEAFF
TRBJ2-1,TRBD1,few,TRBV7-9,TGTGCCAGCAGCTCGTCCGGGACAGGGTACAATGAGCAGTTCTTC,CASSSSGTGYNEQFF
TRBJ2-3,.,.,TRBV18,TGTGCCAGCTCACCCCCATCTAGCACAGATACGCAGTATTTT,CASSPPSSTDTQYF
TRBJ2-3,.,few,TRBV28,TGTGCCAGCACGGGCTTCGAGAGCACAGATACGCAGTATTTT,CASTGFESTDTQYF
TRBJ1-1,.,few,TRBV12-5,TGTGCTAGTGGTTTGGTGACAGGAGGTGAAGCTTTCTTT,CASGLVTGGEAFF